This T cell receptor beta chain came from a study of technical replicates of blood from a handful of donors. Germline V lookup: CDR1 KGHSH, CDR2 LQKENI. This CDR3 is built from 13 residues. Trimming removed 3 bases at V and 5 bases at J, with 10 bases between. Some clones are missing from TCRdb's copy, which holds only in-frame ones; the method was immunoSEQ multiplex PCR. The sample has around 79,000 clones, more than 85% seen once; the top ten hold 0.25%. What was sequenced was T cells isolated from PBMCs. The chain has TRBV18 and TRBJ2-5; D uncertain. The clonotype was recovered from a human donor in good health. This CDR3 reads CASSPSPLETQYF. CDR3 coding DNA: TGTGCCAGCTCACCGAGCCCCCTGGAGACCCAGTACTTC.